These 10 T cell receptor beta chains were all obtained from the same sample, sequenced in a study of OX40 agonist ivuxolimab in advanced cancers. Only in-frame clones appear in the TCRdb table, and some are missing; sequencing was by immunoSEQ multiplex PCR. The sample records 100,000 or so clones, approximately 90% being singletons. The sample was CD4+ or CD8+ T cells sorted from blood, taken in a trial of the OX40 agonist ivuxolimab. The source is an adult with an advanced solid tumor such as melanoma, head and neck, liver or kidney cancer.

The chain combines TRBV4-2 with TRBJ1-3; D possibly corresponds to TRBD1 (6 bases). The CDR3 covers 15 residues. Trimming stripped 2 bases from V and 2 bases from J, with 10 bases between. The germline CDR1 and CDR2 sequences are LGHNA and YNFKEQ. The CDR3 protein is CASSQKHRAGNTIYF. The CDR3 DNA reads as TGTGCCAGCAGCCAAAAGCACAGGGCTGGAAACACCATATATTTT.

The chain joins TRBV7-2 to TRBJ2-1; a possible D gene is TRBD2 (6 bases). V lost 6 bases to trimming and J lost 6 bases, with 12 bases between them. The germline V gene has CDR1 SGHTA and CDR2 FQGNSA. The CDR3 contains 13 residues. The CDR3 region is CASRRGITNEQFF. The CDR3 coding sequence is TGTGCCAGCAGACGCGGGATTACCAATGAGCAGTTCTTC.

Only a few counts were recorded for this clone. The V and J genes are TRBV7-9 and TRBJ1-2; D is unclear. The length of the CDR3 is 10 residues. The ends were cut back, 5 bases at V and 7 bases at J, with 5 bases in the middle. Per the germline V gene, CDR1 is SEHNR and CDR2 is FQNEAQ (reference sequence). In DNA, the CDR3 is TGTGCCAGCAGCCTATTTGGCTACACCTTC. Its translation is CASSLFGYTF.

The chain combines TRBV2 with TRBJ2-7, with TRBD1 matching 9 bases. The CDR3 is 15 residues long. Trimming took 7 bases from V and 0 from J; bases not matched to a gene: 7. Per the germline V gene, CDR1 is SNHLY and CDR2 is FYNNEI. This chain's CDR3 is CASNLKTGGSYEQYF. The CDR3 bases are TGTGCCAGCAATTTAAAGACAGGGGGCTCCTACGAGCAGTACTTC.

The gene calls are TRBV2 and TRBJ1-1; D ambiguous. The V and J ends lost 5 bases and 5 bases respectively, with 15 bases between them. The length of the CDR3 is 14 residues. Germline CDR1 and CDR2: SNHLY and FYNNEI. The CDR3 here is CASSLDLTSTEAFF. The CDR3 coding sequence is TGTGCCAGCAGTCTTGACTTGACGAGTACTGAAGCTTTCTTT.

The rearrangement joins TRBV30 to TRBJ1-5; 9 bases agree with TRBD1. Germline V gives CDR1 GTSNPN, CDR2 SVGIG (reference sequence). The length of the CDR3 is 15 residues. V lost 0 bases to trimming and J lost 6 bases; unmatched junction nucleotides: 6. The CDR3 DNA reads TGTGCCTGGAGTGTACAGGGGGCTACGGGTCAGCCCCAGCATTTT. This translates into CAWSVQGATGQPQHF.

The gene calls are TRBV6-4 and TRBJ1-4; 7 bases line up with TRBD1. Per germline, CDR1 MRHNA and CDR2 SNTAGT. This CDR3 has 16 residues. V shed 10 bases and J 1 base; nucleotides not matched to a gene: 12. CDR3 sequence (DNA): TGTGCCAAGCAGTGTTTAAGGGGGCAAACTAATGAAAAACTGTTTTTT. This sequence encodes CAKQCLRGQTNEKLFF.

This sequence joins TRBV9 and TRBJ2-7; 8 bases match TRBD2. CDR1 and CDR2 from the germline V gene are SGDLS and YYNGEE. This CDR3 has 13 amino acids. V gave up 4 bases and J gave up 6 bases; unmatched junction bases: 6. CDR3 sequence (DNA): TGTGCCAGCAGCCCGGGACTAGTGCTCGAGCAGTACTTC. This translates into CASSPGLVLEQYF.

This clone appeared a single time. DNA of the CDR3: TGTGCCAGCTCACCGAGTGGGAGCTCTGGAAACACCATATATTTT. It yields the protein CASSPSGSSGNTIYF. V is TRBV18 and J is TRBJ1-3; D gene ambiguous. The CDR3 has 15 residues. Germline V gene data show CDR1 as KGHSH and CDR2 as LQKENI. V was clipped by 3 bases and J by 0 bases, with 9 bases between them. Full variable domain (missing parts from reference TRBV18 and TRBJ1-3): NAGVMQNPRHLVRRRGQEARLRCSPMKGHSHVYWYRQLPEEGLKFMVYLQKENIIDESGMPKERFSAEFPKEGPSILRIQQVVRGDSAAYFCASSPSGSSGNTIYFGEGSWLTVV.

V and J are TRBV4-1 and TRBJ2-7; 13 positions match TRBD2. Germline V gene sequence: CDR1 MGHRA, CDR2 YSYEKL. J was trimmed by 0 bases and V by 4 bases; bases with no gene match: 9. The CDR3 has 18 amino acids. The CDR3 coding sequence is TGCGCCAGCAGCCGGCTCCCGGGACTAGCGGGAAACTCCTACGAGCAGTACTTC. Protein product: CASSRLPGLAGNSYEQYF.